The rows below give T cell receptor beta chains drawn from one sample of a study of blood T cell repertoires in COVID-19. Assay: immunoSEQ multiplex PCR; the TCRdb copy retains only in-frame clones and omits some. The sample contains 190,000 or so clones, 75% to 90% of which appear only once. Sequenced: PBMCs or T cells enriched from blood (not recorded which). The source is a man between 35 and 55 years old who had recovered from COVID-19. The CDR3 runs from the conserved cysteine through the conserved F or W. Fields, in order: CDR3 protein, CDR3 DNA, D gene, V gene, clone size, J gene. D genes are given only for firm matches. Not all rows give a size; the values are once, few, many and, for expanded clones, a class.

CDR3 protein: CASSPERLFNEKLFF
CDR3 DNA: TGTGCCAGCTCCCCTGAGCGCCTCTTTAATGAAAAACTGTTTTTT
D gene: -
V gene: TRBV18
clone size: -
J gene: TRBJ1-4

CDR3 protein: CASSQEAPGSGPTYEQYF
CDR3 DNA: TGCGCCAGCAGCCAAGAGGCCCCTGGTAGCGGGCCTACCTACGAGCAGTACTTC
D gene: TRBD2
V gene: TRBV4-1
clone size: -
J gene: TRBJ2-7

CDR3 protein: CASSLMTSGGTDTQYF
CDR3 DNA: TGTGCCAGCAGCTTGATGACTAGCGGAGGCACAGATACGCAGTATTTT
D gene: TRBD2
V gene: TRBV7-3
clone size: -
J gene: TRBJ2-3

CDR3 protein: CASRGGAGEKLFF
CDR3 DNA: TGTGCCAGCCGAGGGGGGGCAGGTGAAAAACTGTTTTTT
D gene: -
V gene: TRBV27
clone size: once
J gene: TRBJ1-4

CDR3 protein: CASSLTRIPNYGYTF
CDR3 DNA: TGTGCCAGCAGCCTTACCAGGATTCCTAACTATGGCTACACCTTC
D gene: -
V gene: TRBV11-2
clone size: few
J gene: TRBJ1-2

CDR3 protein: CAIGTSGSLVRETQYF
CDR3 DNA: TGTGCCATAGGGACTAGCGGGAGTCTGGTTAGGGAGACCCAGTACTTC
D gene: TRBD2
V gene: TRBV10-3
clone size: few
J gene: TRBJ2-5

CDR3 protein: CATSVGPISSGRAGTQYF
CDR3 DNA: TGTGCCACCAGTGTGGGGCCCATAAGTAGCGGGAGGGCCGGGACGCAGTATTTT
D gene: TRBD2
V gene: TRBV24-1
clone size: -
J gene: TRBJ2-3

CDR3 protein: CASSSPVQGEHRFNSPLHF
CDR3 DNA: TGTGCCAGCAGCTCACCCGTACAGGGTGAACATCGTTTTAATTCACCCCTCCACTTT
D gene: -
V gene: TRBV11-2
clone size: once
J gene: TRBJ1-6

CDR3 protein: CASSGGTVFSRPTSSYNSPLHF
CDR3 DNA: TGCGCCAGCAGTGGGGGGACAGTCTTTTCCAGACCCACAAGCTCCTATAATTCACCCCTCCACTTT
D gene: TRBD1
V gene: TRBV10-1
clone size: -
J gene: TRBJ1-6

CDR3 protein: CASSRLAGGSTDTQYF
CDR3 DNA: TGTGCCAGCAGTCGGTTAGCGGGGGGGAGCACAGATACGCAGTATTTT
D gene: TRBD2
V gene: TRBV4-2
clone size: -
J gene: TRBJ2-3

CDR3 protein: CASSLGTSAGGELFF
CDR3 DNA: TGTGCCAGCAGCCTTGGGACTAGCGCTGGCGGGGAGCTGTTTTTT
D gene: TRBD2
V gene: TRBV5-4
clone size: once
J gene: TRBJ2-2

CDR3 protein: CASSPDRDRVRGYTF
CDR3 DNA: TGTGCCAGCAGCCCGGATCGAGACAGGGTTAGGGGCTACACCTTC
D gene: TRBD1
V gene: TRBV5-5
clone size: -
J gene: TRBJ1-2

CDR3 protein: CASSFRSGQQETQYF
CDR3 DNA: TGTGCCAGCAGCTTTCGATCGGGACAGCAAGAGACCCAGTACTTC
D gene: TRBD1
V gene: TRBV7-7
clone size: few
J gene: TRBJ2-5

CDR3 protein: CASSPLAGTGLASTF
CDR3 DNA: TGTGCCAGCTCACCACTAGCCGGGACAGGGCTAGCTAGCACCTTC
D gene: TRBD1
V gene: TRBV18
clone size: -
J gene: TRBJ1-2

CDR3 protein: CASSQSGDQPQHF
CDR3 DNA: TGTGCCAGCTCACAGTCAGGGGATCAGCCCCAGCATTTT
D gene: -
V gene: TRBV18
clone size: -
J gene: TRBJ1-5